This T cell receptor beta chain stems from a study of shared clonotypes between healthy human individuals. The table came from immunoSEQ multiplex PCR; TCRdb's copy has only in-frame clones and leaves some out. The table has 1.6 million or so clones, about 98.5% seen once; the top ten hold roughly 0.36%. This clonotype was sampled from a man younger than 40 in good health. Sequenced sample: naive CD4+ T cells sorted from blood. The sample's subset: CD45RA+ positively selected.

CDR3 DNA sequence: TGTGCCAGCAGCTTGCGGGGCCCACAGGGGAATGAGCAGTTCTTC. Its translation: CASSLRGPQGNEQFF. The chain employs TRBV11-3 and TRBJ2-1, with D possibly matching TRBD1 (7 bases). Per the germline V gene, CDR1 is SGHNT and CDR2 is YENEEA. CDR3 size: 15 residues. Trimming left V 3 bases short and J 7 bases short, with 16 bases between.